This TCR beta chain was profiled in a study of resident and recirculating memory T cells in vitiligo. The wider study: Shave-biopsy epidermis from lesional and nonlesional skin was sequenced alongside PBMCs. Notes on the study in general: TCR sequences were not conserved across biopsy sites or patients.

Clones were sequenced by immunoSEQ multiplex PCR, and TCRdb holds only the in-frame ones, with some missing. The sample holds 65,000 to 80,000 clones, roughly 94% seen once. Stable patients also lacked confetti depigmentation, a sign of active vitiligo. The CDR3 runs 15 residues. V lost 6 bases to trimming and J lost 3 bases; unmatched junction nucleotides: 9. Germline CDR1 is MNHEY and CDR2 is SVGAGI. Note on this clone: Its target is not known.

The chain has TRBV6-5 and TRBJ1-2, with 8 bases lining up with TRBD1. Sequencing was performed on blood. The TCR sequence derives from a male donor with vitiligo. The DNA for the CDR3 is TGTGCCAGCAGCGGCGTCTGGGACAGGCACTATGGCTACACCTTC. This codes for CASSGVWDRHYGYTF.